This is a list of T cell receptor beta chains from one sample in a study of blood T cells in healthy people across ages. MiXCR, applied by TCRdb to the 5' RACE reads, yields one record per CDR3 protein. Of roughly 500,000 distinct CDR3 sequences listed, 24% are singletons. The sample was also reused in another study, on T cells of mothers and their children.

The sample taken for sequencing was blood. Receptors were obtained from a boy aged 10-17 years in good health. CDR3s include the opening cysteine and the closing phenylalanine or tryptophan. The listing skips clone size in some rows; elsewhere it reads once, few, many or a size class.

clone_size v_call cdr3_aa
few TRBV6-1 CASRGTGTSYYEQYF
. TRBV6-2/TRBV6-3 CASSYSLDRDYEQYF
few TRBV9 CASSTRPGPRTDTQYF
. TRBV28 CASSLAGQAYEQYF
. TRBV28 CASSSGQQNSYEQYF
few TRBV28 CASSPPGASGPYQETQYF
. TRBV10-3 CAISGSTEQYF
few TRBV21-1 CASSVEDRDGGAFF
. TRBV30 CAWSLEGAEAFF
few TRBV29-1 CSVASLASTDTQYF
. TRBV10-3 CAISPGGKEAFF
. TRBV6-5 CASSSGGGGGELFF
many TRBV29-1 CSGLWDSSYEQYF
. TRBV11-2 CASSPPLRGQFYERYF
once TRBV9 CASSVGWGGGSTYNEQFF
few TRBV6-2/TRBV6-3 CASSYSGLAGISDTQYF
few TRBV30 CAWSDGTVSTDTQYF
. TRBV4-1 CASSQPPSGSSYNEQFF
. TRBV7-2 CASSLTLETQYF
few TRBV4-1 CASSLISYNEQFF
few TRBV5-1 CASSLGLSGRAYNEQFF
. TRBV6-9 CASSYVRGDCGYTF
. TRBV5-1 CASSLEVGRAGNTIYF
. TRBV7-6 CASSTIGEQYF
few TRBV5-1 CASSLTGLAGENTDTQYF
. TRBV28 CASSFVPGGHGDTQYF
. TRBV5-6 CASQRLAASYEQYF
few TRBV28 CAVHSGVPPPGYNEQFF
. TRBV20-1 CSASRTDSNEKLFF